Listed below are T cell receptor beta chains from one sample, sequenced in a study of response to subunit inactivated influenza vaccine. TCRdb itself ran the RT-PCR reads through MiXCR, one entry per CDR3 protein. The table includes 500,000 to 750,000 distinct CDR3 sequences, about 14% detected once. Here the sequenced sample was PBMCs from blood, taken about 12 days after vaccination. The receptors derive from a man aged 50 to 60 who received an inactivated influenza vaccine. Each CDR3 is given with its conserved first and last residue. Fields, in order: J gene, V gene, clone size, D gene, CDR3 DNA, CDR3 protein. D genes are given only for firm matches. Clone size is stated in some rows and not others, as once, few, many or a class when expanded.

>TRBJ2-3|TRBV12-3/TRBV12-4|few|TRBD2
TGTGCCAGCAGTGCAAGTAGCGGGGGCCGCACAGATACGCAGTATTTT
CASSASSGGRTDTQYF
>TRBJ2-5|TRBV7-2|few|.
TGTGCCAGCAGCGGGACAACCGGAGAGACCCAGTACTTC
CASSGTTGETQYF
>TRBJ2-3|TRBV7-9|.|.
TGTGCCAGCACAGAAACAGATACGCAGTATTTT
CASTETDTQYF
>TRBJ2-2|TRBV18|.|.
TGTGCCAGCAGTCCCTCCGTAAACACCGGGGAGCTGTTTTTT
CASSPSVNTGELFF
>TRBJ2-1|TRBV5-1|few|.
TGCGCCAGCAGCTACCTAACCCCTAGCGATGAGCAGTTCTTC
CASSYLTPSDEQFF
>TRBJ2-7|TRBV7-2|few|.
TGTGCCAGCGGCCGAACCTACGAGCAGTACTTC
CASGRTYEQYF
>TRBJ2-7|TRBV4-1|few|.
TGCGCCAGCATGGAGACAGCAACCTACGAGCAGTACTTC
CASMETATYEQYF
>TRBJ1-5|TRBV28|many|.
TGTGCCAGCAGCCCGGGTGGCACCCTCAATCAGCCCCAGCATTTT
CASSPGGTLNQPQHF
>TRBJ2-7|TRBV19|few|.
TGTGCCAGTAGTATAGGAGGGGGCTACGAGCAGTACTTC
CASSIGGGYEQYF
>TRBJ2-1|TRBV7-9|few|.
TGTGCCAGCAGCACCCGAGGGTATAACAATGAGCAGTTCTTC
CASSTRGYNNEQFF
>TRBJ1-4|TRBV7-9|few|.
TGTGCCAGCGGTTTGGATTGGGGTGAAAAACTGTTTTTT
CASGLDWGEKLFF
>TRBJ2-7|TRBV20-1|.|TRBD1
TGCAGTGCTAGTACCGGGACAGGCACCTACGAGCAGTACTTC
CSASTGTGTYEQYF
>TRBJ1-1|TRBV12-3/TRBV12-4|.|.
TGTGCCAGCAGAAAAGGCGGGGGTTGGACTGAAGCTTTCTTT
CASRKGGGWTEAFF
>TRBJ1-4|TRBV5-6|few|.
TGTGCCAGCAGCCCGCAGGGTCCTAATGAAAAACTGTTTTTT
CASSPQGPNEKLFF
>TRBJ2-5|TRBV7-8|.|.
TGTGCCAGCAGCTTAGCCGGGTTCCTCCGCGAGACCCAGTACTTC
CASSLAGFLRETQYF
>TRBJ1-2|TRBV27|.|TRBD1
TGTGCCAGCAGTGTGTCAGGGGGCCGGGGCTACACCTTC
CASSVSGGRGYTF
>TRBJ2-5|TRBV4-2|few|TRBD2
TGTGCCAGCAGCCAACAGACCGGGGGGGAGACCCAGTACTTC
CASSQQTGGETQYF
>TRBJ1-2|TRBV4-2|few|TRBD1
TGTGCCAGCAGCCAAGCGGCTGGACAGGGGCCGCTAGTTGGCTACACCTTC
CASSQAAGQGPLVGYTF
>TRBJ2-3|TRBV6-5|.|.
TGTGCCAGCAGTTACTCGGGGACCCCCGCCACAGATACGCAGTATTTT
CASSYSGTPATDTQYF
>TRBJ2-1|TRBV18|few|.
TGTGCCAGCTCACCCGGTAACAGCGACTCCTACAATGAGCAGTTCTTC
CASSPGNSDSYNEQFF
>TRBJ2-2|TRBV27|few|.
TGTGCCAGCAAGGGAGGAAGCACCGGGGAGCTGTTTTTT
CASKGGSTGELFF
>TRBJ1-1|TRBV24-1|.|TRBD1
TGTGCCACCAGTGAAGACAGGGGTGAAGCTTTCTTT
CATSEDRGEAFF
>TRBJ2-1|TRBV7-6|few|.
TGTGCCAGCAGCTTTCAGGGCCTATTCTCCTACAATGAGCAGTTCTTC
CASSFQGLFSYNEQFF
>TRBJ2-7|TRBV10-3|few|.
TGTGCCATCAGTGAGGGCGTAACGGGCAACTCCTACGAGCAGTACTTC
CAISEGVTGNSYEQYF
>TRBJ2-7|TRBV3-1|few|TRBD1
TGTGCCAGCAGCCAAGGGTCGGGACAGACCCTTGGGCAGTACTTC
CASSQGSGQTLGQYF